This T cell receptor (beta chain) was retrieved from a study of beta chain features in type 1 diabetes. Findings and caveats of the study: Sampled from patients, naive, central memory and Treg TCRB repertoires appeared more similar than those sampled from healthy donors. HLA effects on TCRB rearrangement stayed unresolved here.

cDNA synthesis used the whole RNA isolate, giving expressed TCRB sequences. Produced via immunoSEQ multiplex PCR; TCRdb's table is partial and in-frame only. This sample has fewer than 350,000 clones, with about 8.5% found just once. This clone was counted a few times. Antigen specificity is unknown. The sequencing sample was made of central memory CD4+ T cells from blood. The TCR originated in a woman between 18 and 29 years old in good health.

CDR3 nucleotide sequence: TGCGCCAGCCTTCGGGACAGCTGGAGCACAGATACGCAGTATTTT. It codes for CASLRDSWSTDTQYF. The chain employs TRBV5-1 and TRBJ2-3, with TRBD1 identical over 7 bases. The V segment lost 7 bases and the J segment 0 bases; nucleotides outside the gene matches: 8. The CDR3 has 15 amino acids. CDR1 is SGHRS, CDR2 YFSETQ, per germline.